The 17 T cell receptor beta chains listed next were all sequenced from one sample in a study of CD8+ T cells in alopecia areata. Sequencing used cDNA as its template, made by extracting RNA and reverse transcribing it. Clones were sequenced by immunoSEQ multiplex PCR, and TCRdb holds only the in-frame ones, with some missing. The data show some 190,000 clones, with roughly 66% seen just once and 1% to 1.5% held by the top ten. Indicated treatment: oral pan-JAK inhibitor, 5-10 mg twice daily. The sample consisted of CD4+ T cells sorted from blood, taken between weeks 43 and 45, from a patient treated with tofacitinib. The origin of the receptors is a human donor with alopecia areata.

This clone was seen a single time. DNA for the CDR3: TGCGCCAGCAGCCAAGATCTTACGGCTAGCGGGGGCCTTTTGGATACGCAGTATTTT. As protein: CASSQDLTASGGLLDTQYF. The V gene is TRBV4-3, the J gene TRBJ2-3; 10 bases match TRBD2. The ends lost 0 bases at V and 6 bases at J; junction bases unmatched: 15. Germline lookup yields CDR1 LGHNA and CDR2 YSLEER. This CDR3 spans 19 amino acids.

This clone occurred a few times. CDR3 sequence (DNA): TGCAGCGTTGAGTACGACACCGGGGAGCTGTTTTTT. It is translated as CSVEYDTGELFF. The chain couples TRBV29-1 to TRBJ2-2; D not resolved. The germline V gene has CDR1 SQVTM and CDR2 ANQGSEA. V was cut by 3 bases and J by 3 bases, with 5 bases left in between. This CDR3 spans 12 amino acids.

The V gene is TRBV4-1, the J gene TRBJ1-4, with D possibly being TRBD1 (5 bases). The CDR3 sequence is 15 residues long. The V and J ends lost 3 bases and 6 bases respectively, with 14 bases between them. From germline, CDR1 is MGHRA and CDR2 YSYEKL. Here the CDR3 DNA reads TGCGCCAGCAGCCACCTTGGGGTAGGGGATGAAAAACTGTTTTTT. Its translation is CASSHLGVGDEKLFF.

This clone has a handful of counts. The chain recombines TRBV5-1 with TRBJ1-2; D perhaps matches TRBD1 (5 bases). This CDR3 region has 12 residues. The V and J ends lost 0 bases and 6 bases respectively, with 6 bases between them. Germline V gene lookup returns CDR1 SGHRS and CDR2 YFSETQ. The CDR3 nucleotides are TGCGCCAGCAGCTTGGGAGGGGATGGCTACACCTTC. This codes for CASSLGGDGYTF.

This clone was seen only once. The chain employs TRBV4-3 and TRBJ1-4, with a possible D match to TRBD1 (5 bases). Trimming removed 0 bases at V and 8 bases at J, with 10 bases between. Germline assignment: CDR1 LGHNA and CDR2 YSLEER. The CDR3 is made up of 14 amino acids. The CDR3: CASSQDRPGEKLFF. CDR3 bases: TGCGCCAGCAGCCAAGATCGACCAGGGGAAAAACTGTTTTTT.

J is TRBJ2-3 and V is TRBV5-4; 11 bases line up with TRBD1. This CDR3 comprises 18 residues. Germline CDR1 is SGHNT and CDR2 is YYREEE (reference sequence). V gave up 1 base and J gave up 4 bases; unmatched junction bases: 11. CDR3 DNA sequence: TGTGCCAGCAGCTTGCTTAAGCGGGGACAGGGGGTTCCAGATACGCAGTATTTT. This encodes CASSLLKRGQGVPDTQYF.

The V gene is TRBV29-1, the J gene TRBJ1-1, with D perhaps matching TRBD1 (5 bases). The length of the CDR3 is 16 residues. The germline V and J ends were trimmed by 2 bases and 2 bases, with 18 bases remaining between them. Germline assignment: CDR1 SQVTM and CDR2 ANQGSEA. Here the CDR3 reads CSVELVHPGANTEAFF. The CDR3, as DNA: TGCAGCGTTGAACTAGTGCACCCCGGGGCAAACACTGAAGCTTTCTTT.

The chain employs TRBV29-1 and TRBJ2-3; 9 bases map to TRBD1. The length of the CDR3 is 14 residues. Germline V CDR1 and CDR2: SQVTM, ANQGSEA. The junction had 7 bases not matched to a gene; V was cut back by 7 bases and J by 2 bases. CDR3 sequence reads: CSGRDRAFTDTQYF. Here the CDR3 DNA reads TGCAGCGGCCGGGACAGGGCATTCACAGATACGCAGTATTTT.

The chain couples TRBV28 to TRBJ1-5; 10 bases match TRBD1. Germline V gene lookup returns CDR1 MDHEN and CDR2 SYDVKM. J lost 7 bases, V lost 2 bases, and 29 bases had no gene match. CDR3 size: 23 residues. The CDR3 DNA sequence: TGTGCCAGCAGTTTAGGATCGCACTTTGCGGGACAGGGGAGGTATAGTCGGGGACAGCCCCAGCATTTT. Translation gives CASSLGSHFAGQGRYSRGQPQHF.

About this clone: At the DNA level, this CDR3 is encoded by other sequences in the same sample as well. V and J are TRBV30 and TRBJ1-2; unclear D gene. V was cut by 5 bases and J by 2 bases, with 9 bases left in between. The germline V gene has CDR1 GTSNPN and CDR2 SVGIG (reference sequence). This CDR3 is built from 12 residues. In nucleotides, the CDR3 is TGTGCCTGGTCTACACTGAACTATGGCTACACCTTC. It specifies CAWSTLNYGYTF. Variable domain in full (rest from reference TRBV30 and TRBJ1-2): SQTIHQWPATLVQPVGSPLSLECTVEGTSNPNLYWYRQAAGRGLQLLFYSVGIGQISSEVPQNLSASRPQDRQFILSSKKLLLSDSGFYLCAWSTLNYGYTFGSGTRLTVV.

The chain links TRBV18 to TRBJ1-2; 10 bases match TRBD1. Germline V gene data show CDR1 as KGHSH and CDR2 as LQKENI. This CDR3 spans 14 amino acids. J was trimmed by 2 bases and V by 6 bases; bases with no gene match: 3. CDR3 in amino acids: CASSPGQGNYGYTF. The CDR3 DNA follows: TGTGCCAGCTCTCCGGGACAGGGGAACTATGGCTACACCTTC.

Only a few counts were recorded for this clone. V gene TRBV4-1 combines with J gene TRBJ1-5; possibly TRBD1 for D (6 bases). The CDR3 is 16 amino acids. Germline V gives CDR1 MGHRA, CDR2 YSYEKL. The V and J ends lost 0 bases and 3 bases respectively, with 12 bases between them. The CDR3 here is CASSQDRGLVNQPQHF. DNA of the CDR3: TGCGCCAGCAGCCAAGACAGGGGTTTAGTCAATCAGCCCCAGCATTTT.

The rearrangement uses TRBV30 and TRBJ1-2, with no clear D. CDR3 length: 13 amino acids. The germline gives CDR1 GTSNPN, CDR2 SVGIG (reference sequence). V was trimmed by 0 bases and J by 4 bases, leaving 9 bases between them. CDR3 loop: CAWSVVGFYGYTF. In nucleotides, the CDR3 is TGTGCCTGGAGTGTCGTGGGGTTCTATGGCTACACCTTC.

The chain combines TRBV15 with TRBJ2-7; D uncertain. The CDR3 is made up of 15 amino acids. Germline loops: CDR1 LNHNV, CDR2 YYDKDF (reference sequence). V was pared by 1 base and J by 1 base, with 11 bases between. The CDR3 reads CATSRGGVRSYEQYF. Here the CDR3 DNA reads TGTGCCACCAGCAGAGGAGGTGTCAGATCCTACGAGCAGTACTTC.

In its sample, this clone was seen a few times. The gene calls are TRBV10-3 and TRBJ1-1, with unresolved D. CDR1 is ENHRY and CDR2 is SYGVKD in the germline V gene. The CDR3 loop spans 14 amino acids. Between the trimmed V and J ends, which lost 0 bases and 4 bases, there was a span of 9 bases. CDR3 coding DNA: TGTGCCATCAGTGAGTCGAATCCGGGCACTGAAGCTTTCTTT. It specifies CAISESNPGTEAFF.

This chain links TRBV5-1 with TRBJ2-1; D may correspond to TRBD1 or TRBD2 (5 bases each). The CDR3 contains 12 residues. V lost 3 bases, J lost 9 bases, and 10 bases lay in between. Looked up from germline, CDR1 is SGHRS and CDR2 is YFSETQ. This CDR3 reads CASSSSGREQFF. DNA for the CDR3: TGCGCCAGCAGCTCCTCGGGGCGTGAGCAGTTCTTC.

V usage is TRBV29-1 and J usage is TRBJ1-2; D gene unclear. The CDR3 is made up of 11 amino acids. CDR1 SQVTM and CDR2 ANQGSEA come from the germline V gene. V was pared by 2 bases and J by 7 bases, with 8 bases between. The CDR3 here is CSVERSLGYTF. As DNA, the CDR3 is TGCAGCGTTGAAAGGTCCCTTGGCTACACCTTC.